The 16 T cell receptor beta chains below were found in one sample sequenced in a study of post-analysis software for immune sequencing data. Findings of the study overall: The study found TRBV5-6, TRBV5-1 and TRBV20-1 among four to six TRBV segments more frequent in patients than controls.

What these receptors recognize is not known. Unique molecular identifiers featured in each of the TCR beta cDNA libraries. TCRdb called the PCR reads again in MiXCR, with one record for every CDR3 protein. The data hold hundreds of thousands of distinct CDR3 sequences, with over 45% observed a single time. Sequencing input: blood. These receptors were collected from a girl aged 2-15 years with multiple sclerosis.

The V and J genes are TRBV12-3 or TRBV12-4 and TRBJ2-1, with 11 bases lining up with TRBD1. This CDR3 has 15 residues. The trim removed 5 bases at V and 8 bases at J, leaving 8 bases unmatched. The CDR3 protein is CASSPSGTGGDEQFF. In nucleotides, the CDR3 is TGTGCCAGCAGTCCCTCCGGGACAGGGGGTGATGAGCAGTTCTTC.

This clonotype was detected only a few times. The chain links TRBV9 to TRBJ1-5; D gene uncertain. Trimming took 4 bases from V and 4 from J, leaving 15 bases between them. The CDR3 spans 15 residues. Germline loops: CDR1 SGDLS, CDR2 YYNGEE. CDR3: CASSSQSGLNQPQHF. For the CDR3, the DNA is TGTGCCAGCAGCTCCCAATCCGGGTTAAATCAGCCCCAGCATTTT.

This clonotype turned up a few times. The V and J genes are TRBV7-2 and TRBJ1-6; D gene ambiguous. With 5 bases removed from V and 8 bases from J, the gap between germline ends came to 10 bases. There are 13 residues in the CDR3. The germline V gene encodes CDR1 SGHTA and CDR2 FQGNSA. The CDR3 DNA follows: TGTGCCAGCAGCCAGGCGGGTTATTCACCCCTCCACTTT. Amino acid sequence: CASSQAGYSPLHF.

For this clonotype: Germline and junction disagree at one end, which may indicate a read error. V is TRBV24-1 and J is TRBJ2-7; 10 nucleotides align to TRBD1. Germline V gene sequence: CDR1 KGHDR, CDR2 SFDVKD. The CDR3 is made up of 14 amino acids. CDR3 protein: CATSAGQGSYEQCF. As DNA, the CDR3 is TGTGCCACCAGTGCGGGACAGGGGTCCTACGAGCAGTGCTTC.

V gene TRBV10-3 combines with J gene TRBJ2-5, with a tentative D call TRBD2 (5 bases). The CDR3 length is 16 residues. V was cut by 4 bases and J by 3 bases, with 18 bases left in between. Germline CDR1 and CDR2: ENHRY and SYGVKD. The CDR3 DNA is TGTGCCATCAGTGGCGGGTTGGTCCCGGGGAAAGAGACCCAGTACTTC. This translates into CAISGGLVPGKETQYF.

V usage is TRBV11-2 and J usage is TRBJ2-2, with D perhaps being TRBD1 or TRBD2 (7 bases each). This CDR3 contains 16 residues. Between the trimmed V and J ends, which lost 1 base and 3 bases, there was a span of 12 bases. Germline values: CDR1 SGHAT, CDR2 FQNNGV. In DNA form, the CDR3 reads TGTGCCAGCAGCTTAGGTCCAGGGGGGGACACCGGGGAGCTGTTTTTT. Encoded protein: CASSLGPGGDTGELFF.

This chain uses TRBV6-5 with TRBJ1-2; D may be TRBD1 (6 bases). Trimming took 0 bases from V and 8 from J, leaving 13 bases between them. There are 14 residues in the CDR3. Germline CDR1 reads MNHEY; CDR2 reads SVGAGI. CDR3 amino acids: CASSYSGGRGGYTF. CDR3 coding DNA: TGTGCCAGCAGTTACTCTGGGGGGCGTGGAGGCTACACCTTC.

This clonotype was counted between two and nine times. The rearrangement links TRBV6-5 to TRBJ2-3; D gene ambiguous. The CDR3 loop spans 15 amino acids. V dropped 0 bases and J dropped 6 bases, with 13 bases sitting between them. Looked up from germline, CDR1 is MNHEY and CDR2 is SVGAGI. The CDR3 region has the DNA TGTGCCAGCAGTTACTCCGGGTTAGGGTCCGATACGCAGTATTTT. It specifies CASSYSGLGSDTQYF.

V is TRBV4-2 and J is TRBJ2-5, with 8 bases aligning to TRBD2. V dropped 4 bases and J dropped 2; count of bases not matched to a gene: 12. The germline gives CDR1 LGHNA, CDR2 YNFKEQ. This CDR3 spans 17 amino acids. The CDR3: CASSPGESGGRQETQYF. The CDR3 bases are TGTGCCAGCAGCCCAGGAGAGTCGGGGGGGAGGCAAGAGACCCAGTACTTC.

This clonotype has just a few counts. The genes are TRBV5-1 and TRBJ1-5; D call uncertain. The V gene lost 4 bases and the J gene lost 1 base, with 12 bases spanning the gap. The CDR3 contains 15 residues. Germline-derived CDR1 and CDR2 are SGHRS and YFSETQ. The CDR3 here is CASSIGIESNQPQHF. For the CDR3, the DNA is TGCGCCAGCAGCATAGGGATCGAGAGCAATCAGCCCCAGCATTTT.

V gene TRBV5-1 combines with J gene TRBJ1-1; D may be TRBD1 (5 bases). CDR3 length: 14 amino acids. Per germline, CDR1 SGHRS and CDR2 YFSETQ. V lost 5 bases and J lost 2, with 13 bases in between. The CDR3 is CASSKDGDNTEAFF. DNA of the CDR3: TGCGCCAGCAGTAAGGACGGGGACAACACTGAAGCTTTCTTT. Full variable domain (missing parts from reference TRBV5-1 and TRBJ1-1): KAGVTQTPRYLIKTRGQQVTLSCSPISGHRSVSWYQQTPGQGLQFLFEYFSETQRNKGNFPGRFSGRQFSNSRSEMNVSTLELGDSALYLCASSKDGDNTEAFFGQGTRLTVV.

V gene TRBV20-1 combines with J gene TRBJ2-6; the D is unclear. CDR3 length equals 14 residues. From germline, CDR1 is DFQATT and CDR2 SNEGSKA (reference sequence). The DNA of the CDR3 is TGCAGCGCCCCTGACGCTGCCGGGGCCAACGTCCTGACTTTC. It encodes CSAPDAAGANVLTF.

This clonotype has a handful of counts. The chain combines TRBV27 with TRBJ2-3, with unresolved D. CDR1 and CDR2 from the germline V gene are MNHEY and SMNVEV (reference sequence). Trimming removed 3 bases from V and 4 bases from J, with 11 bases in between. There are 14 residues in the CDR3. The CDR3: CASSLVLGADTQYF. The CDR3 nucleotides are TGTGCCAGCAGTTTGGTCCTTGGGGCAGATACGCAGTATTTT.

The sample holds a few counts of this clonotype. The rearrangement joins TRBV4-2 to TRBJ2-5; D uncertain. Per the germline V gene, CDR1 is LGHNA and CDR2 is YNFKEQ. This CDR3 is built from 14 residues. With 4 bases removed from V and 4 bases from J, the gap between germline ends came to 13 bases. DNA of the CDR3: TGTGCCAGCAGCCCTTCGGGTATAGGAGAGACCCAGTACTTC. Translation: CASSPSGIGETQYF.

The DNA of the CDR3 is TGCGCCAGCAGCTTTCTGGGTGACAGTTACGAGCAGTACTTC. This sequence encodes CASSFLGDSYEQYF. The chain combines TRBV5-1 with TRBJ2-5, with D possibly matching TRBD1 (5 bases). The J call is uncertain, as TRBJ2-7 better fits the DNA end. Germline V lookup: CDR1 SGHRS, CDR2 YFSETQ. CDR3 length equals 14 residues.

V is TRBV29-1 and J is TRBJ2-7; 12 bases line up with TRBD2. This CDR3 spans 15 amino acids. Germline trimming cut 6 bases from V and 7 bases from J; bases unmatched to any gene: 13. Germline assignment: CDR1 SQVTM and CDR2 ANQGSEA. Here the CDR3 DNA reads TGCAGCGTCAAACTCAGACTAGCGGGAGTGGGTGAGCAGTACTTC. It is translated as CSVKLRLAGVGEQYF.